These 4 T cell receptor beta chains originate from one sample sequenced in a study of T cell repertoires in cytomegalovirus infection (dated by TCRdb to the late 2010s). The sample's treatment or condition label is to be understood as: in vitro stimulation with specific CMV peptide epitopes to enrich CMV-specific T cells. These reads were obtained on an Illumina HiSeq 1500. The raw public reads went through TCRdb reprocessing: fastp at Q25, MiXCR clone calling, in-frame beta chains kept. Every entry covers one CDR3 protein and lists the most common genes and DNA from its rows. A total of about half a million distinct CDR3 sequences appear in this sample, 33% of them only once. In total, the top ten clones hold 17% of the sample. Antigens of these TCRs are unknown. The input for sequencing was cultured PBMCs, taken from culture after CMV antigen stimulation. The receptors were sampled from a human donor in good health (CMV status not recorded). Some clones in this sample may be carry-over from other donors' samples.

This clonotype occurred many times. The chain combines TRBV7-2 with TRBJ2-2, with TRBD2 identical over 10 bases. V lost 5 bases, J lost 4 bases, and 4 bases stayed unmatched. CDR1 is SGHTA and CDR2 is FQGNSA in the germline V gene. This CDR3 spans 15 amino acids. Here the CDR3 DNA reads TGTGCCAGCAGCACTAGCGGGATCGGCACCGGGGAGCTGTTTTTT. Its protein product is CASSTSGIGTGELFF.

The chain links TRBV7-9 to TRBJ2-5; 8 nucleotides agree with TRBD2. Trimming cost V 5 bases and J 4 bases; bases outside gene matches: 9. The CDR3 extends over 15 amino acids. Germline loops: CDR1 SEHNR, CDR2 FQNEAQ (reference sequence). CDR3 sequence reads: CASSTPERELETQYF. CDR3 DNA: TGTGCCAGCAGCACCCCAGAGCGGGAGTTAGAGACCCAGTACTTC. Together with reference TRBV7-9 and TRBJ2-5, the CDR3 gives the full variable domain: DTGVSQNPRHKITKRGQNVTFRCDPISEHNRLYWYRQTLGQGPEFLTYFQNEAQLEKSRLLSDRFSAERPKGSFSTLEIQRTEQGDSAMYLCASSTPERELETQYFGPGTRLLVL.

The V and J genes are TRBV11-2 and TRBJ2-3; D is undetermined. Germline assignment: CDR1 SGHAT and CDR2 FQNNGV. The CDR3 sequence is 14 residues long. With 4 bases removed from V and 2 bases from J, the gap between germline ends came to 10 bases. CDR3 nucleotides: TGTGCCAGCAGCTCCCAAGGGCTCACAGATACGCAGTATTTT. Translating it yields CASSSQGLTDTQYF.

The chain employs TRBV10-2 and TRBJ2-7, with TRBD2 identical over 9 bases. This CDR3 has 14 residues. The V and J ends lost 6 bases and 1 base, in that order; junction bases with no gene match: 4. Germline lookup yields CDR1 WSHSY and CDR2 SAAADI. Here the CDR3 reads CASRASGASYEQYV. The CDR3 coding sequence is TGCGCCAGCAGAGCTAGCGGGGCATCCTACGAGCAGTACGTC.